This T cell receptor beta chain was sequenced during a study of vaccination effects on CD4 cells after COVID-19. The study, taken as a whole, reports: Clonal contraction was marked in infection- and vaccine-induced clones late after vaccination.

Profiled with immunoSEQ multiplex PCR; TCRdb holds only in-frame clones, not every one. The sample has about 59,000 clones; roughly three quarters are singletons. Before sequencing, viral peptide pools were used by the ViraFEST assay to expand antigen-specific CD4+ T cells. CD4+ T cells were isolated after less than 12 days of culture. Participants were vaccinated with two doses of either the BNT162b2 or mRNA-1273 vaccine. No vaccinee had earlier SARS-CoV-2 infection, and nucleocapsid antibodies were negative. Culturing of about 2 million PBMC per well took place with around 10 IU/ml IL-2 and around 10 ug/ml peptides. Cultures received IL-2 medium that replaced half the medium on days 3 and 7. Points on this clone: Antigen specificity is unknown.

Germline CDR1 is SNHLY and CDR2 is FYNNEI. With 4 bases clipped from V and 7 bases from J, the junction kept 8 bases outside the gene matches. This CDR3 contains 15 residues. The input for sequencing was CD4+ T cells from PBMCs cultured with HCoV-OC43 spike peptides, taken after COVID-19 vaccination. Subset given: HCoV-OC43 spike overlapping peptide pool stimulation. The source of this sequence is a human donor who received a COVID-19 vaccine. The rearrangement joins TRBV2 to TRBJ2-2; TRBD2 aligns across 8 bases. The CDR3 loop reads CASSVELAAGGELFF. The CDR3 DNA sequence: TGTGCCAGCAGTGTAGAACTAGCGGCCGGCGGGGAGCTGTTTTTT.